A single sample is the source of the 16 T cell receptor beta chains below, sequenced in a study of radiation and T cells in renal cell carcinoma. Indicated time point: blood 2 weeks post-SBRT. Treatment denoted: 15 Gy SBRT to primary tumor, nephrectomy 4 weeks later. Some clones are missing from TCRdb's copy, which holds only in-frame ones; the method was immunoSEQ multiplex PCR. The sample holds roughly 120,000 clones, roughly four fifths seen once. Material: blood, obtained from a patient whose treatment included radiotherapy and nephrectomy. These receptors all come from a woman aged 55-69 years with renal cell carcinoma.

The chain employs TRBV2 and TRBJ1-4; 10 nucleotides line up with TRBD1. V lost 6 bases to trimming and J lost 6 bases; unmatched junction nucleotides: 4. This CDR3 has 14 residues. Looked up from germline, CDR1 is SNHLY and CDR2 is FYNNEI. The CDR3 region has the DNA TGTGCCAGCAGCGCGGACAGGGGGTATGAAAAACTGTTTTTT. Its protein is CASSADRGYEKLFF.

This clone was observed once. V is TRBV19 and J is TRBJ1-1, with a possible D match to TRBD1 (6 bases). V was clipped by 5 bases and J by 7 bases, with 14 bases between them. Germline lookup yields CDR1 LNHDA and CDR2 SQIVND (reference sequence). The CDR3 extends over 13 amino acids. The CDR3 region is CASSWGRGFEAFF. For the CDR3, the DNA is TGTGCCAGTAGTTGGGGCAGGGGTTTTGAAGCTTTCTTT.

The V and J genes are TRBV5-1 and TRBJ2-7; 7 bases agree with TRBD2. The CDR3 runs to 15 residues. With 1 base clipped from V and 0 bases from J, the junction kept 4 bases outside the gene matches. Germline V gives CDR1 SGHRS, CDR2 YFSETQ. The DNA of the CDR3 is TGCGCCAGCAGCTTGACTAGCGCGAGCTCCTACGAGCAGTACTTC. Amino acids: CASSLTSASSYEQYF.

The genes are TRBV7-6 and TRBJ1-4; 7 bases are shared with TRBD1. With V trimmed by 5 bases and J by 3 bases, 9 bases remained unmatched. This CDR3 spans 16 amino acids. From germline, CDR1 is SGHVS and CDR2 FNYEAQ. CDR3 loop: CASSPRQGFANEKLFF. CDR3 DNA sequence: TGTGCCAGCAGCCCCAGACAGGGTTTCGCTAATGAAAAACTGTTTTTT.

The chain recombines TRBV19 with TRBJ1-2; D is perhaps TRBD1 (6 bases). V shed 6 bases and J shed 5 bases, with 13 bases lying between them. Per germline, CDR1 LNHDA and CDR2 SQIVND (reference sequence). The CDR3 is made up of 13 amino acids. The CDR3 nucleotides are TGTGCCAGTAGCACAGGGAGCGGGTATGGCTACACCTTC. This codes for CASSTGSGYGYTF.

The genes are TRBV28 and TRBJ2-7, with unresolved D. The CDR3 is 12 residues long. V shed 2 bases and J shed 4 bases, with 6 bases lying between them. Germline V gene sequence: CDR1 MDHEN, CDR2 SYDVKM. In DNA form, the CDR3 reads TGTGCCAGCAGTTTAGAGGTTTACGAGCAGTACTTC. This codes for CASSLEVYEQYF.

The DNA of the CDR3 is TGTGCCATCAGCCCTTTTTCAGGGGGGGGACTGAACACTGAAGCTTTCTTT. The encoded protein is CAISPFSGGGLNTEAFF. The V and J genes are TRBV10-3 and TRBJ1-1, with TRBD1 matching over 7 bases. Germline CDR1 and CDR2: ENHRY and SYGVKD. Trimming removed 6 bases from V and 0 bases from J; junction bases left unmatched: 13. CDR3 length equals 17 residues.

The rearrangement joins TRBV9 to TRBJ1-2; no clear D gene. V was shortened by 6 bases and J by 0 bases, with 24 bases between the two germline ends. There are 18 residues in the CDR3. Germline loops: CDR1 SGDLS, CDR2 YYNGEE. Here the CDR3 reads CASTPPLKGPGPNYGYTF. For the CDR3, the DNA is TGTGCCAGCACCCCCCCCCTCAAGGGTCCCGGGCCTAACTATGGCTACACCTTC.

The V call is TRBV12-2, the J call TRBJ1-1; the table's D call, TRBD1, was not checked against the DNA. TRBV12-2 is assigned pseudogene status. The CDR3 is 16 amino acids. The CDR3 DNA sequence: TGTGCAAGTCGCTTAGGCGACACCGATCTGAACACTGAAGCTTTCTTT. Amino acid sequence: CASRLGDTDLNTEAFF.

The V gene is TRBV6-6, the J gene TRBJ1-4; D gene unclear. Trimming left V 7 bases short and J 8 bases short, with 14 bases between. The CDR3 length is 13 residues. Germline V gene lookup returns CDR1 MNHNY and CDR2 SVGAGI (reference sequence). The CDR3 loop is CASTYVGNEKLFF. The CDR3 nucleotides are TGTGCCAGCACCTACGTAGGGAACGAAAAACTGTTTTTT.

The genes are TRBV4-2 and TRBJ1-6; the match to TRBD1 covers 9 bases. Germline V gives CDR1 LGHNA, CDR2 YNFKEQ. V lost 3 bases to trimming and J lost 5 bases; unmatched junction nucleotides: 14. The CDR3 consists of 19 residues. The CDR3 bases are TGTGCCAGCAGCCAGAATCCCGGGACAGGGAACGTAGATAATTCACCCCTCCACTTT. It translates to CASSQNPGTGNVDNSPLHF.

This chain uses TRBV2 with TRBJ2-5, with D unresolved. There are 14 residues in the CDR3. The germline CDR1 and CDR2 sequences are SNHLY and FYNNEI. V was cut by 3 bases and J by 4 bases, with 12 bases left in between. The CDR3 region is CASSDRSLGETQYF. The CDR3 coding sequence is TGTGCCAGCAGTGACAGGTCCTTGGGAGAGACCCAGTACTTC.

V gene TRBV7-6 combines with J gene TRBJ2-3; 7 nucleotides line up with TRBD1. V was pared by 5 bases and J by 2 bases, with 4 bases of the junction left unmatched. The CDR3 extends over 14 amino acids. Germline CDR1 SGHVS, CDR2 FNYEAQ. CDR3 bases: TGTGCCAGCAGCCCGGGACAGTACACAGATACGCAGTATTTT. Its translation is CASSPGQYTDTQYF.

This clone was counted once. The chain recombines TRBV2 with TRBJ2-3; a possible D gene is TRBD1 (7 bases). V was clipped by 5 bases and J by 0 bases, with 27 bases between them. Per the germline V gene, CDR1 is SNHLY and CDR2 is FYNNEI. This CDR3 comprises 20 residues. DNA of the CDR3: TGTGCCAGCAGTAAACAGGGGTGGGACTCTAACACCCAAAGCACAGATACGCAGTATTTT. Protein sequence: CASSKQGWDSNTQSTDTQYF.

This clone occurred once. The chain links TRBV28 to TRBJ1-3; 9 nucleotides line up with TRBD1. Germline CDR1 and CDR2: MDHEN and SYDVKM. The CDR3 consists of 16 residues. V shed 5 bases and J 6 bases; nucleotides not matched to a gene: 11. CDR3 region: CASSTPGQGKANTIYF. Written as DNA, the CDR3 is TGTGCCAGCAGTACCCCCGGACAGGGGAAAGCAAACACCATATATTTT.

This chain uses TRBV5-1 with TRBJ1-6; D may be TRBD1 (5 bases). This CDR3 is 14 amino acids long. From germline, CDR1 is SGHRS and CDR2 YFSETQ. Trimming pared 0 bases from V and 7 bases from J, leaving 8 bases between. Here the CDR3 DNA reads TGCGCCAGCAGCTTGGAAGGGGCCAATTCACCCCTCCACTTT. Translating it yields CASSLEGANSPLHF.